The text below deals with one TCR beta chain. In the study's own analysis: For nucleated cells, counts were estimated from reference gene primer amplification. Here immunoSEQ multiplex PCR was the method, and the copy in TCRdb shows in-frame clones only, minus some. V, J and clone size derive from that table, while D and trimming were established from the DNA sequence. The data contain a few hundred thousand clones, around 83% of them seen just once; the ten biggest clones take up roughly 4%. This entry comes from a study of blood T cell repertoires in COVID-19. The wider study: Acute-phase and convalescent COVID-19 samples originated in the United States, Italy and Spain.

J gave up 7 bases and V 6 bases, and 6 bases lay outside the gene matches. Germline V CDR1 and CDR2: SNHLY, FYNNEI. The CDR3 extends over 13 amino acids. Sequencing was performed on peripheral blood. The chain combines TRBV2 with TRBJ1-2; 9 bases fit TRBD1. This TCR came from a man in his late teens or twenties with active or convalescent COVID-19. The CDR3 spells CASSSGTGTGYTF. DNA for the CDR3: TGTGCCAGCAGCTCCGGGACAGGGACTGGCTACACCTTC.